Below, 22 T cell receptor beta chains from the same sample are listed, as sequenced in a study of blood T cell repertoires in COVID-19. Assay used: immunoSEQ multiplex PCR; TCRdb lists only in-frame clones, some missing. The sample has 200,000 or so clones; 82% are singletons. The specimen sequenced was peripheral blood. Receptor source: a woman aged 25 to 39 with acute or convalescent COVID-19.

The rearrangement joins TRBV14 to TRBJ2-7; 7 bases are a match to TRBD1. Germline V lookup: CDR1 SGHDN, CDR2 FVKESK. The CDR3 loop spans 19 amino acids. V gave up 3 bases and J gave up 4 bases; unmatched junction bases: 21. CDR3 DNA: TGTGCCAGCAGCCAGCAAGTTCATGCCAGGGGGAAACCGGGATACGAGCAGTACTTC. It encodes CASSQQVHARGKPGYEQYF. Complete variable domain (other parts from reference TRBV14 and TRBJ2-7): EAGVTQFPSHSVIEKGQTVTLRCDPISGHDNLYWYRRVMGKEIKFLLHFVKESKQDESGMPNNRFLAERTGGTYSTLKVQPAELEDSGVYFCASSQQVHARGKPGYEQYFGPGTRLTVT.

The J gene is TRBJ2-1, the V gene TRBV30, with 9 bases that match TRBD1. The germline V gene encodes CDR1 GTSNPN and CDR2 SVGIG (reference sequence). V lost 3 bases and J lost 5; bases outside the gene matches: 5. This CDR3 has 14 amino acids. The CDR3 nucleotides read TGTGCCTGGAGCCCGGGACAGGGTCACAATGAGCAGTTCTTC. Translation gives CAWSPGQGHNEQFF.

J is TRBJ1-2 and V is TRBV29-1; D not resolved. V lost 3 bases and J lost 5, with 4 bases in between. The CDR3 is made up of 10 amino acids. Germline CDR1 reads SQVTM; CDR2 reads ANQGSEA. In DNA, the CDR3 is TGCAGCGTTGATCGGTATGGCTACACCTTC. As protein: CSVDRYGYTF.

The sample holds a few counts of this clone. V gene TRBV14 combines with J gene TRBJ2-7; D is perhaps TRBD2 (6 bases). The V gene lost 5 bases and the J gene lost 3 bases, with 17 bases spanning the gap. The CDR3 loop spans 15 amino acids. CDR1 and CDR2 (germline): SGHDN, FVKESK. The CDR3 bases are TGTGCCAGCAGCTTCTCGGGGGTCCTTAACTACGAGCAGTACTTC. This translates into CASSFSGVLNYEQYF. Together with reference TRBV14 and TRBJ2-7, the CDR3 gives the full variable domain: EAGVTQFPSHSVIEKGQTVTLRCDPISGHDNLYWYRRVMGKEIKFLLHFVKESKQDESGMPNNRFLAERTGGTYSTLKVQPAELEDSGVYFCASSFSGVLNYEQYFGPGTRLTVT.

This clone was seen just once. This sample includes further DNA sequences coding for the same CDR3. This sequence joins TRBV9 and TRBJ2-7; TRBD2 matches at 7 bases. Germline V gives CDR1 SGDLS, CDR2 YYNGEE. This CDR3 has 14 residues. The V and J ends lost 2 bases and 2 bases, in that order; junction bases with no gene match: 4. The CDR3 DNA is TGTGCCAGCAGCGTTGGGGGAGGGCCCTACGAGCAGTACTTC. Protein sequence: CASSVGGGPYEQYF.

The J gene is TRBJ1-3, the V gene TRBV11-2; tentatively, D is TRBD1 (5 bases). This CDR3 has 14 amino acids. V was clipped by 4 bases and J by 1 base, with 8 bases between them. Germline V lookup: CDR1 SGHAT, CDR2 FQNNGV. In DNA form, the CDR3 reads TGTGCCAGCAGCTCTAGACAGTCTGGAAACACCATATATTTT. Translation gives CASSSRQSGNTIYF.

V and J are TRBV11-2 and TRBJ2-7, with D perhaps TRBD1 (5 bases). Between the trimmed V and J ends, which lost 5 bases and 0 bases, there was a span of 8 bases. Germline V gene sequence: CDR1 SGHAT, CDR2 FQNNGV. The length of the CDR3 is 13 residues. CDR3 amino acids: CASSHRGSYEQYF. The CDR3, as DNA: TGTGCCAGCAGCCATAGGGGCTCCTACGAGCAGTACTTC. Supplemented by reference TRBV11-2 and TRBJ2-7, the full variable domain reads EAGVAQSPRYKIIEKRQSVAFWCNPISGHATLYWYQQILGQGPKLLIQFQNNGVVDDSQLPKDRFSAERLKGVDSTLKIQPAKLEDSAVYLCASSHRGSYEQYFGPGTRLTVT.

V and J are TRBV27 and TRBJ1-2; 7 nucleotides line up with TRBD1. CDR1 is MNHEY, CDR2 SMNVEV, per germline (reference sequence). The ends lost 4 bases at V and 4 bases at J; junction bases unmatched: 6. This CDR3 contains 14 residues. The CDR3 DNA reads as TGTGCCAGCAGTTCGACAGGGACCCTCTATGGCTACACCTTC. The encoded protein is CASSSTGTLYGYTF.

This clone was seen once. This chain joins TRBV19 and TRBJ2-1; TRBD2 is a possible D gene (5 bases). CDR1 is LNHDA and CDR2 is SQIVND in the germline V gene (reference sequence). The CDR3 has 15 amino acids. Trimming cost V 3 bases and J 0 bases, with 9 bases left between them. In DNA, the CDR3 is TGTGCCAGTAGTATGGCAGCGGTCTCCTACAATGAGCAGTTCTTC. This encodes CASSMAAVSYNEQFF.

The gene calls are TRBV29-1 and TRBJ2-7, with 11 nucleotides matching TRBD1. From germline, CDR1 is SQVTM and CDR2 ANQGSEA. The ends lost 7 bases at V and 5 bases at J; junction bases unmatched: 4. This CDR3 comprises 12 residues. The CDR3 nucleotides read TGCAGCGCCTGGACAGGGGGCCACGAGCAGTACTTC. Translating gives CSAWTGGHEQYF.

The J gene is TRBJ2-5, the V gene TRBV28; 11 bases map to TRBD2. Germline values: CDR1 MDHEN, CDR2 SYDVKM. Trimming at V came to 6 bases and at J to 1 base, leaving 4 bases not matched to a gene. The CDR3 runs 15 residues. DNA of the CDR3: TGTGCCAGCAGCTATAGCGGGGGGGCCCAAGAGACCCAGTACTTC. It codes for CASSYSGGAQETQYF.

The chain links TRBV5-4 to TRBJ1-4, with TRBD1 as a possible D gene (5 bases). The CDR3 is made up of 16 amino acids. Trimming removed 0 bases from V and 8 bases from J, with 17 bases in between. Germline-derived CDR1 and CDR2 are SGHNT and YYREEE (reference sequence). For the CDR3, the DNA is TGTGCCAGCAGCTTGGGATCCGGCCAGGGTAACGAAAAACTGTTTTTT. Its protein is CASSLGSGQGNEKLFF.

The chain has TRBV19 and TRBJ1-1; 7 bases line up with TRBD1. There are 18 residues in the CDR3. Trimming took 8 bases from V and 4 from J; bases not matched to a gene: 22. Germline V CDR1 and CDR2: LNHDA, SQIVND (reference sequence). DNA for the CDR3: TGTGCCAGTCGCCGGCCCACAGGGGCCTTAAAAAGCAGCACTGAAGCTTTCTTT. Residues: CASRRPTGALKSSTEAFF.

This clone was counted once. The V gene is TRBV4-2, the J gene TRBJ2-1; unclear D gene. In germline, CDR1 is LGHNA, CDR2 YNFKEQ. Trimming left V 1 base short and J 7 bases short, with 5 bases between. CDR3 length: 12 residues. Written as DNA, the CDR3 is TGTGCCAGCAGCCAAGCCAGGAATGAGCAGTTCTTC. This encodes CASSQARNEQFF.

This clone was seen just once. V usage is TRBV28 and J usage is TRBJ1-6; the D gene is possibly TRBD1 (5 bases). The ends were cut back, 2 bases at V and 0 bases at J, with 8 bases in the middle. From germline, CDR1 is MDHEN and CDR2 SYDVKM. The CDR3 has 16 amino acids. The chain's CDR3 is CASSLRGSSYNSPLHF. Written as DNA, the CDR3 is TGTGCCAGCAGTTTACGGGGGAGCTCCTATAATTCACCCCTCCACTTT. The whole variable domain, filled in from reference TRBV28 and TRBJ1-6, reads DVKVTQSSRYLVKRTGEKVFLECVQDMDHENMFWYRQDPGLGLRLIYFSYDVKMKEKGDIPEGYSVSREKKERFSLILESASTNQTSMYLCASSLRGSSYNSPLHFGNGTRLTVT.

This chain connects TRBV6-6 to TRBJ2-2; a weak D match, TRBD2 (5 bases). CDR1 and CDR2 (germline): MNHNY, SVGAGI (reference sequence). Trimming shortened V by 6 bases and J by 0 bases, and 8 bases separated the two germline ends. This CDR3 is built from 14 residues. In DNA form, the CDR3 reads TGTGCCAGCAGCCGTAGCGCGAACACCGGGGAGCTGTTTTTT. It yields the protein CASSRSANTGELFF.

The chain joins TRBV6-5 to TRBJ2-7; 10 bases are a match to TRBD2. After removal of 2 bases from V and 2 bases from J, the junction contained 3 bases not matched to a gene. In germline, CDR1 is MNHEY, CDR2 SVGAGI. The CDR3 covers 15 residues. Written as DNA, the CDR3 is TGTGCCAGCAGTTACGCAACTAGCGGGACCTACGAGCAGTACTTC. Translation: CASSYATSGTYEQYF.

Only a few counts were recorded for this clone. The chain recombines TRBV20-1 with TRBJ1-1; D is perhaps TRBD1 (5 bases). Per germline, CDR1 DFQATT and CDR2 SNEGSKA (reference sequence). This CDR3 has 13 amino acids. Trimming took off 3 bases at V and 5 bases at J, with 13 bases between the two ends. CDR3: CSASGGGWTEAFF. As DNA, the CDR3 is TGCAGTGCTAGTGGCGGGGGGTGGACTGAAGCTTTCTTT.

This clone was counted only a few times. The chain is built from TRBV5-8 and TRBJ1-5; 9 bases are a match to TRBD1. The CDR3 contains 16 residues. Germline-derived CDR1 and CDR2 are SGHTS and YDEGEE. V shed 0 bases, J shed 3 bases, and the junction held 4 bases outside the gene matches. The CDR3 DNA reads as TGTGCCAGCAGCTTGGCACAGGGGGCCCCCAATCAGCCCCAGCATTTT. Encoded protein: CASSLAQGAPNQPQHF.

The chain recombines TRBV3-1 (or the pseudogene TRBV3-2) with TRBJ2-7; 11 nucleotides match TRBD1. The J segment lost 5 bases and the V segment lost 11 bases, leaving 11 bases of the junction unmatched. Germline V gives CDR1 LGHDT, CDR2 YNNKEL (reference sequence). The CDR3 extends over 14 amino acids. The CDR3 sequence is CACDSGQGAHEQYF. CDR3 nucleotide sequence: TGTGCCTGCGATTCCGGACAGGGGGCCCACGAGCAGTACTTC.

The rearrangement uses TRBV12-3 or TRBV12-4 and TRBJ2-7, with 7 bases identical to TRBD2. The CDR3 extends over 13 amino acids. J was trimmed by 5 bases and V by 4 bases; bases with no gene match: 5. The CDR3 here is CASSSGLVNEQYF. DNA for the CDR3: TGTGCCAGCAGTTCCGGACTAGTAAACGAGCAGTACTTC.

This clone was counted a single time. V and J are TRBV28 and TRBJ2-7; 7 bases match TRBD2. V gave up 5 bases and J gave up 2 bases; unmatched junction bases: 9. The CDR3 extends over 15 amino acids. Germline CDR1 is MDHEN and CDR2 is SYDVKM. DNA for the CDR3: TGTGCCAGCAGTAACTCCGGGACTACAACCTACGAGCAGTACTTC. Translation: CASSNSGTTTYEQYF.